Given below is one T cell receptor beta chain in context. This clonotype was observed a few times. The target of this receptor is not known. No per-base quality is available; no much larger clone lies one base away. This sample is part of a study of T cells in Graves' hyperthyroidism and ophthalmopathy (dated by TCRdb to the late 2010s). Notes on the research overall: Peripheral blood samples were taken at initial diagnosis, before any treatment was given. To identify distinguishing TCR V-J signatures, a discovery cohort of 95 to 100 patients was used, comprising 40 to 45 with Graves' ophthalmopathy and under 60 with stable Graves' hyperthyroidism. Prospective prediction of ophthalmopathy was tested in an independent validation cohort consisting of roughly 19 hyperthyroidism patients and over 15 patients who later progressed to ophthalmopathy. The 100 discovery patients were randomly split 7:3 into training and test sets. Thyroid tissue and blood T-cell repertoires from roughly six Graves' hyperthyroidism patients were also compared in the study. After sampling, hyperthyroidism patients received methimazole starting at 30 mg daily, and ophthalmopathy patients received high-dose intravenous methylprednisolone. According to the paper, TCR Vbeta CDR3 sequencing was carried out on 135 peripheral blood samples, which came from under 50 ophthalmopathy, under 85 hyperthyroidism and roughly 17 progressor patients. Points the paper makes about the study in general: No statistical method was used to set the sample size in advance, and investigators knew the group allocation. In validation, the model predicted progression to ophthalmopathy a median of roughly six months before onset, with roughly 70% sensitivity and 72.22% specificity. A 13 V-J signature model separated ophthalmopathy from stable hyperthyroidism, with approximately 87% sensitivity and about 81% specificity in cross-validation and 80%/75% in testing. Most expanded thyroid clonotypes (frequency above 0.001) were also detected in blood, a finding suggesting that blood repertoires may reflect thyroid immune responses.

Per the germline V gene, SGHRS is the CDR1 and YFSETQ is the CDR2. The CDR3 runs 19 residues from the cysteine to the phenylalanine. Just the 57-base CDR3 DNA is kept, in frame starting at base 1. V and J lose 0 bases and 1 base, and a span of 20 bases separates them. The TCR beta CDR3 regions were amplified from the RNA transcripts. The first round of RT-PCR for the TCR CDR3 was performed with the HTBI primer set and the Qiagen OneStep RT-PCR kit. Libraries were constructed in a second round of multiplex PCR, after which size selection and purification were carried out. Sequencing of the libraries was done on an Illumina HiSeq2000 using paired-end 100 bp reads. Processing in the source paper ran as follows. SOAPnuke was used to process the raw data, with reads discarded if the reads contained adapters or uncalled bases, had a mean Phred below 15, or lacked an exact constant-primer or identifier match. High-quality paired reads were merged using COPE v1.2.5, and each unique nucleotide sequence was defined as a clonotype. MiTCR v1.1 was used to align the clonotypes against IMGT TRBV, TRBD and TRBJ reference segments. The analysis included only V-J combinations with a frequency above 0.0001, which together covered over 98% of the repertoires. A TCS score was defined as the ratio between F50 (clonal expansion) and ExV (chaos), using BLOSUM62-based TCRdist between CDR3 peptides within each V-J. Welch's t-statistics and random forest reduced roughly 500 V-J features to fewer than 15, which were used in a naive Bayes classifier (R e1071). In TCRdb, the public reads were trimmed at Q25 with fastp and aligned with MiXCR, with productive beta chains retained. Each entry merges the rows of one CDR3 protein and shows their most common DNA and genes. What appears here as the V and J calls and clone size reflects TCRdb's work, not the paper's. Within this sample are approximately 300,000 distinct CDR3 sequences, with approximately 18% of them counted one time only. The ten biggest clones cover about 35% of the sample.

In the ophthalmopathy patients, disease was moderately to severely active, with a Clinical Activity Score of 3 or more, a NOSPECS grade of 4 or more, and a duration of less than 3 months. The study excluded patients with uncontrolled infections, other autoimmune diseases, pregnancy or lactation. Diagnoses relied on clinical symptoms, serum thyroxine and TRAb, thyroid ultrasound and orbital computed tomography. PBMCs were isolated from approximately 10 ml of fresh peripheral blood by Ficoll-Paque density gradient centrifugation. Total RNA was extracted with Trizol reagent, and quality was checked on an Agilent 2100 Bioanalyzer.

The chain was built from TRBV5-1 and TRBJ2-4, with TRBD2 perhaps the D gene, on 7 matching bases. Sequencing was performed on blood. This receptor was identified in a man aged 50 or older with Graves' ophthalmopathy. The CDR3 has the sequence CASSLVGGQMSTAKNIQYF. The DNA is as follows: TGCGCCAGCAGCTTGGTGGGGGGGCAAATGAGTACGGCCAAAAACATTCAGTACTTC.